Following are 19 T cell receptor beta chains from one sample sequenced in a study of cytomegalovirus exposure and HLA in healthy donors. PCR was performed using 60 Vbeta and 13 Jbeta primers. Clones were sequenced by immunoSEQ multiplex PCR, and TCRdb holds only the in-frame ones, with some missing. The repertoire has about 130,000 clones, more than 75% of them found once; the top ten carry roughly 4%. The source material was PBMCs. Receptors were obtained from a man aged 35 to 55 in good health and CMV-seronegative.

The rearrangement links TRBV4-1 to TRBJ2-7; TRBD1 matches 7 bases. The germline CDR1 and CDR2 sequences are MGHRA and YSYEKL. The CDR3 covers 15 residues. Trimming took 1 base from V and 4 from J; bases not matched to a gene: 7. CDR3 protein: CASSQGLAGGYEQYF. In DNA form, the CDR3 reads TGCGCCAGCAGCCAAGGACTCGCAGGGGGATACGAGCAGTACTTC.

J is TRBJ1-2 and V is TRBV11-3; D uncertain. Trimming left V 3 bases short and J 9 bases short, with 11 bases between. The CDR3 is 12 residues long. The germline gives CDR1 SGHNT, CDR2 YENEEA. CDR3 region: CASSFDGRSYTF. The CDR3 DNA sequence: TGTGCCAGCAGCTTCGACGGGAGGAGCTACACCTTC.

In the case of this clone: One junction end disagrees with the germline gene, perhaps due to a read error. The V call is TRBV9, the J call TRBJ1-6; tentative D call: TRBD1 (5 bases). Germline CDR1 is SGDLS and CDR2 is YYNGEE. CDR3 length: 16 residues. The CDR3 here is CANSRGGDSYNSPLHF. CDR3 nucleotides: TGTGCCAACAGCCGGGGAGGGGACTCCTATAATTCACCCCTCCACTTT.

The chain couples TRBV25-1 to TRBJ2-2; 7 bases map to TRBD1. The CDR3 covers 15 residues. V lost 3 bases, J lost 4 bases, and 5 bases stayed unmatched. Germline V CDR1 and CDR2: MGHDK, SYGVNS. CDR3 sequence reads: CASSDSGQVTGELFF. CDR3 bases: TGTGCCAGCAGTGATTCCGGACAGGTCACCGGGGAGCTGTTTTTT.

The rearrangement uses TRBV5-6 and TRBJ2-3; 7 bases are shared with TRBD1. The germline V gene encodes CDR1 SGHDT and CDR2 YYEEEE. The CDR3 totals 15 residues. V gave up 2 bases and J gave up 4 bases; unmatched junction bases: 7. In nucleotides, the CDR3 is TGTGCCAGCAGCTTTCGGACAGGTAGGCCAGATACGCAGTATTTT. Translating gives CASSFRTGRPDTQYF.

This chain joins TRBV7-2 and TRBJ2-1; TRBD2 aligns across 8 bases. With V trimmed by 3 bases and J by 3 bases, 10 bases remained unmatched. The CDR3 is 17 residues long. Per germline, CDR1 SGHTA and CDR2 FQGNSA. CDR3 region: CASSFNGPSGGYNEQFF. The CDR3 bases are TGTGCCAGCAGCTTCAACGGGCCGAGCGGGGGCTACAATGAGCAGTTCTTC.

The chain combines TRBV27 with TRBJ1-6, with TRBD1 matching over 9 bases. V was clipped by 9 bases and J by 6 bases; unmatched bases: 9. The CDR3 loop spans 15 amino acids. Germline CDR1 reads MNHEY; CDR2 reads SMNVEV (reference sequence). CDR3 nucleotide sequence: TGTGCCAGTAGCAACAGGGGGCTTAGTAATTCACCCCTCCACTTT. It translates to CASSNRGLSNSPLHF.

This sequence joins TRBV5-4 and TRBJ2-5, with 9 bases aligning to TRBD1. Germline lookup yields CDR1 SGHNT and CDR2 YYREEE (reference sequence). V gave up 4 bases and J gave up 2 bases; unmatched junction bases: 9. The CDR3 has 16 residues. The CDR3 reads CASSPGQGPGQETQYF. CDR3 in DNA: TGTGCCAGCAGCCCGGGACAGGGTCCAGGTCAAGAGACCCAGTACTTC.

Worth noting for this clone: This same CDR3 is encoded by further DNA sequences in the sample. The J gene is TRBJ1-5, the V gene TRBV7-2, with 9 bases identical to TRBD1. In germline, CDR1 is SGHTA, CDR2 FQGNSA. CDR3 size: 15 residues. V dropped 6 bases and J dropped 5; count of bases not matched to a gene: 8. DNA of the CDR3: TGTGCCAGCAGTACACAGGGGGCAGTGTATCAGCCCCAGCATTTT. Amino acids: CASSTQGAVYQPQHF.

The chain is built from TRBV4-2 and TRBJ1-1; D might be TRBD1 (6 bases). V was pared by 1 base and J by 1 base, with 13 bases between. Germline values: CDR1 LGHNA, CDR2 YNFKEQ. CDR3 length: 16 residues. CDR3 amino acids: CASSQVGRGANTEAFF. The CDR3 bases are TGTGCCAGCAGCCAAGTCGGGCGGGGGGCGAACACTGAAGCTTTCTTT.

The table lists this clone with a few counts. This rearrangement joins TRBV5-6 to TRBJ2-4, with unresolved D. With 0 bases removed from V and 5 bases from J, the gap between germline ends came to 9 bases. Looked up from germline, CDR1 is SGHDT and CDR2 is YYEEEE. The CDR3 totals 14 residues. CDR3 protein: CASSLVSRENIQYF. The CDR3 DNA follows: TGTGCCAGCAGCTTGGTTTCACGGGAAAACATTCAGTACTTC. The full variable domain, with the rest looked up from reference TRBV5-6 and TRBJ2-4, is DAGVTQSPTHLIKTRGQQVTLRCSPKSGHDTVSWYQQALGQGPQFIFQYYEEEERQRGNFPDRFSGHQFPNYSSELNVNALLLGDSALYLCASSLVSRENIQYFGAGTRLSVL.

The rearrangement links TRBV19 to TRBJ2-7; D call uncertain. Germline V gives CDR1 LNHDA, CDR2 SQIVND (reference sequence). The CDR3 is made up of 15 amino acids. The V end lost 4 bases, the J end lost 0 bases, and 13 bases lay between the germline ends. The CDR3 region has the DNA TGTGCCAGTAGTAGTCGAGCGTTTTTCTCCTACGAGCAGTACTTC. Translation gives CASSSRAFFSYEQYF.

This clone turned up a few times. The CDR3 protein is CASSIGRNEQFF. The DNA for the CDR3 is TGTGCCAGTAGTATCGGCAGGAATGAGCAGTTCTTC. The V gene is TRBV19, the J gene TRBJ2-1, with D uncertain. Germline V gene sequence: CDR1 LNHDA, CDR2 SQIVND (reference sequence). CDR3 length: 12 amino acids. V dropped 3 bases and J dropped 7 bases, with 7 bases sitting between them. Variable domain in full (rest from reference TRBV19 and TRBJ2-1): DGGITQSPKYLFRKEGQNVTLSCEQNLNHDAMYWYRQDPGQGLRLIYYSQIVNDFQKGDIAEGYSVSREKKESFPLTVTSAQKNPTAFYLCASSIGRNEQFFGPGTRLTVL.

CDR3 sequence reads: CASSLLAGDTQYF. The CDR3 DNA follows: TGTGCCAGCAGCTTATTAGCTGGAGATACGCAGTATTTT. The genes are TRBV7-2 and TRBJ2-3; no clear D. CDR3 length equals 13 residues. The V end was cut by 2 bases, the J end by 5 bases, with 8 bases between. Germline values: CDR1 SGHTA, CDR2 FQGNSA.

This chain links TRBV7-2 with TRBJ2-7, with 12 positions matching TRBD1. The CDR3 is made up of 15 amino acids. The germline V gene has CDR1 SGHTA and CDR2 FQGNSA. The V and J ends lost 3 bases and 2 bases, in that order; junction bases with no gene match: 2. This CDR3 reads CASSLGQGAAYEQYF. The DNA of the CDR3 is TGTGCCAGCAGCTTGGGACAGGGGGCCGCCTACGAGCAGTACTTC.

The chain links TRBV6-5 to TRBJ2-7; 10 bases fit TRBD1. The J segment lost 7 bases and the V segment lost 6 bases, leaving 3 bases of the junction unmatched. The germline V gene has CDR1 MNHEY and CDR2 SVGAGI. The CDR3 totals 12 residues. The CDR3 loop is CASSRDRGEQYF. The CDR3 DNA reads as TGTGCCAGCAGCCGGGACAGGGGTGAGCAGTACTTC.

The rearrangement uses TRBV21-1 and TRBJ2-2; TRBD1 reflects the table's D call only, with no check against the DNA. TRBV21-1 is an annotated pseudogene. The CDR3 covers 15 residues. The CDR3 DNA follows: TGTGCCAGCAGCAAATTTCCAGGGGGCACCGGGGAGCTGTTTTTT. Its protein is CASSKFPGGTGELFF.

The rearrangement uses TRBV25-1 and TRBJ1-6, with TRBD1 as a possible D gene (5 bases). V lost 5 bases to trimming and J lost 8 bases, with 13 bases between them. Germline V gene lookup returns CDR1 MGHDK and CDR2 SYGVNS. The CDR3 spans 14 residues. CDR3 DNA sequence: TGTGCCAGCAGTTCCGGGACTGGGGATTCACCCCTCCACTTT. This translates into CASSSGTGDSPLHF.

Regarding this clone: Germline and junction disagree at one end, which may indicate a read error. The chain couples TRBV7-9 to TRBJ1-2, with D possibly matching TRBD1 (5 bases). CDR3 length equals 16 residues. The germline V gene has CDR1 SEHNR and CDR2 FQNEAQ (reference sequence). DNA of the CDR3: TGTTCCAGCAGTCTTCAAACCGGGGGGGTTGACTATGGCTACACCTTC. It translates to CSSSLQTGGVDYGYTF.